The entry below gives a single TCR beta chain sequence along with its context. Its specificity is unknown. Over chemoradiotherapy, repertoires were sampled more than once. This sample is part of a study of chemoradiotherapy in HPV16-positive cancers. Study outcomes and limitations: In HPV16-positive patients, HPV-responsive T-cell expansion tracked better recurrence-free survival. Functional assays defining HPV-specific T cells used only two HPV16-positive patients. During treatment, candidate HPV-specific clones and E7-related motifs expanded in tumor.

Sequencing was performed with immunoSEQ multiplex PCR; in TCRdb, only in-frame clones are kept and a portion is missing. Among just under 1,500 clones listed, about 92% were seen once. The ends were cut back, 7 bases at V and 8 bases at J, with 15 bases in the middle. The CDR3 is made up of 13 amino acids. The germline V gene encodes CDR1 SNHLY and CDR2 FYNNEI. This rearrangement joins TRBV2 to TRBJ2-1, with D possibly being TRBD2 (6 bases). Sequences were derived from tumor tissue, sampled from a patient who underwent chemoradiotherapy. This TCR derives from a human donor with HPV-associated anogenital cancer. CDR3 region: CASTRGLRDEQFF. In nucleotides, the CDR3 is TGTGCCAGCACTAGGGGACTGAGGGATGAGCAGTTCTTC.